This T cell receptor beta chain was sequenced for a study of blood T cell repertoires in COVID-19. As for the study in general: PBMCs, B-cell-depleted T cells, or T cells provided the cDNA or gDNA that made up the material.

Germline trimming cut 1 base from V and 6 bases from J; bases unmatched to any gene: 6. The CDR3 covers 14 residues. CDR1 is GTSNPN and CDR2 is SVGIG in the germline V gene (reference sequence). Those enrolled, adults aged 18 to 89 years, came from about two dozen US areas. Researchers sorted participants into cohorts using their self-reported clinical history. How the authors handled the data: From reference gene primer amplification, estimates of nucleated cell counts were derived. Sequencing used immunoSEQ multiplex PCR; TCRdb keeps in-frame clones, though not all of them. The DNA gave D and trimming, while V, J and clone size come from that table. The sample records about 310,000 clones, around 89% being singletons.

The sample consisted of PBMCs or T cells enriched from blood (not recorded which). The TCR sequence derives from a middle-aged woman who had recovered from COVID-19. The V call is TRBV30, the J call TRBJ2-7, with 10 bases fitting TRBD1. CDR3 sequence reads: CAWSAGQGESEQYF. CDR3 nucleotides: TGTGCCTGGAGTGCAGGACAGGGGGAAAGCGAGCAGTACTTC.